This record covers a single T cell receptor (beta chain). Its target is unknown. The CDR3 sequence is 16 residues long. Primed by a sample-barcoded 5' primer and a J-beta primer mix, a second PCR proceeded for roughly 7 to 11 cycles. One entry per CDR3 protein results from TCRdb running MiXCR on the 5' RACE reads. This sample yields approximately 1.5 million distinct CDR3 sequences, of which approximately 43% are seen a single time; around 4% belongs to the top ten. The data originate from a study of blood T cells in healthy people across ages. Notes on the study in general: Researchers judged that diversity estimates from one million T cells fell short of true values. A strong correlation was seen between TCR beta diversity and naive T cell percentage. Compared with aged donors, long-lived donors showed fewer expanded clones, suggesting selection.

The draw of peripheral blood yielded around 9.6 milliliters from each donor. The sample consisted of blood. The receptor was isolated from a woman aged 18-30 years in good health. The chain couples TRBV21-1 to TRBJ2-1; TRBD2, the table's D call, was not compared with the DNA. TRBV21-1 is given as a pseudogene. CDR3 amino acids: CASSRTSGNTNNEQFF. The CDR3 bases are TGTGCCAGCAGCAGGACTAGCGGAAACACTAATAATGAGCAGTTCTTC.